Shown below are 10 T cell receptor beta chains from a single sample sequenced in a study of blood T cells in healthy people across ages. Together with a sample-barcoded 5' primer, a J-beta primer mix was included in a second PCR lasting about 6 to 11 cycles. Via MiXCR, TCRdb re-called the 5' RACE reads, giving one row per CDR3 protein. The table lists some 640,000 distinct CDR3 sequences, around 45% of them singletons, with 25% to 35% in the top ten. Sequenced: blood. The receptors originated from a woman in her sixties or seventies in good health.

This clonotype was observed a single time. V usage is TRBV3-1 and J usage is TRBJ2-3; 11 nucleotides line up with TRBD1. The CDR3 contains 17 residues. Germline values: CDR1 LGHDT, CDR2 YNNKEL (reference sequence). V was pared by 0 bases and J by 3 bases, with 5 bases of the junction left unmatched. In nucleotides, the CDR3 is TGTGCCAGCAGCCAAGACCCCGGGACAGGGGGAACAGATACGCAGTATTTT. This translates into CASSQDPGTGGTDTQYF.

This clonotype was detected only a few times. The rearrangement joins TRBV10-3 to TRBJ2-7, with 7 bases aligning to TRBD1. J was trimmed by 3 bases and V by 3 bases; bases with no gene match: 5. Germline V gives CDR1 ENHRY, CDR2 SYGVKD. CDR3 size: 14 residues. The CDR3 DNA reads as TGTGCCATCAGTGATTCCACAGGGGTCTACGAGCAGTACTTC. This gives the protein CAISDSTGVYEQYF.

The table lists this clonotype with a few counts. The rearrangement uses TRBV12-3 or TRBV12-4 and TRBJ1-1; the D is unclear. The CDR3 is 15 residues long. V dropped 8 bases and J dropped 0 bases, with 16 bases sitting between them. CDR3 residues: CASPGCPPVNTEAFF. The CDR3 region has the DNA TGTGCCAGCCCAGGATGTCCACCGGTGAACACTGAAGCTTTCTTT.

The rearrangement joins TRBV11-1 to TRBJ2-1, with TRBD1 matching over 7 bases. Trimming took 3 bases from V and 5 from J; bases not matched to a gene: 4. The CDR3 spans 14 residues. CDR1 SGHAT and CDR2 FQDESV come from the germline V gene (reference sequence). CDR3 amino acids: CASSFPGQNNEQFF. The CDR3 bases are TGTGCCAGCAGCTTCCCGGGACAGAACAATGAGCAGTTCTTC. The full variable domain, completed using reference TRBV11-1 and TRBJ2-1, is EAEVAQSPRYKITEKSQAVAFWCDPISGHATLYWYRQILGQGPELLVQFQDESVVDDSQLPKDRFSAERLKGVDSTLKIQPAELGDSAMYLCASSFPGQNNEQFFGPGTRLTVL.

This chain joins TRBV29-1 and TRBJ2-5; D ambiguous. Deletions cut 4 bases from V and 0 bases from J, with 12 bases between. The CDR3 loop spans 14 amino acids. In germline, CDR1 is SQVTM, CDR2 ANQGSEA. DNA of the CDR3: TGCAGCGTTGGGTGGGAAGGGTACCAAGAGACCCAGTACTTC. Translating gives CSVGWEGYQETQYF.

This chain links TRBV19 with TRBJ2-4; TRBD1 is a possible D gene (5 bases). This CDR3 has 13 amino acids. Germline V gene sequence: CDR1 LNHDA, CDR2 SQIVND (reference sequence). The V gene lost 2 bases and the J gene lost 12 bases, with 14 bases spanning the gap. Here the CDR3 reads CASSIPAGHTQYF. The CDR3 DNA is TGTGCCAGTAGTATACCGGCAGGGCACACTCAGTACTTC.

The chain carries TRBV6-2 or TRBV6-3 and TRBJ2-2; D assignment may be TRBD1 or TRBD2 (5 bases each). From germline, CDR1 is MNHEY and CDR2 SVGEGT. The CDR3 spans 16 residues. V was clipped by 7 bases and J by 4 bases, with 19 bases between them. The DNA for the CDR3 is TGTGCCAGCAAACGTAGACGGGACCTCGGCACCGGGGAGCTGTTTTTT. This codes for CASKRRRDLGTGELFF.

The rearrangement uses TRBV9 and TRBJ2-5, with TRBD2 matching over 11 bases. CDR1 and CDR2 from the germline V gene are SGDLS and YYNGEE. The CDR3 sequence is 14 residues long. Unmatched junction bases numbered 10, after V lost 4 bases and J lost 11 bases. As DNA, the CDR3 is TGTGCCAGCAGCCCTAGCGGGAGGTCGAGTGAGCAGTACTTC. Its translation is CASSPSGRSSEQYF.

Notes on this clonotype: This could be a read error, since a much larger clone is one nucleotide away. The rearrangement uses TRBV12-3 or TRBV12-4 and TRBJ2-1; D remains ambiguous. The CDR3 length is 14 residues. The V and J ends lost 2 bases and 0 bases respectively, with 5 bases between them. The CDR3 loop is CASSLMSSYNEQFF. CDR3 in DNA: TGTGCCAGCAGTTTAATGAGCTCCTACAATGAGCAGTTCTTC.

The CDR3 DNA is TGTGCCATCAGTGAGTCGACTTCGGTGGGGGCCAACGTCCTGACTTTC. Translated: CAISESTSVGANVLTF. The J gene is TRBJ2-6, the V gene TRBV10-3; D remains unclear. Germline loops: CDR1 ENHRY, CDR2 SYGVKD. With 0 bases removed from V and 4 bases from J, the gap between germline ends came to 10 bases. This CDR3 has 16 amino acids.